This T cell receptor beta chain was observed in a study of PD-1 blockade in mismatch repair-deficient tumors. V shed 0 bases and J 7 bases; nucleotides not matched to a gene: 13. This CDR3 region has 19 residues. Germline V gives CDR1 SGHDN, CDR2 FVKESK. TCRdb keeps only in-frame clones here, not all; method: immunoSEQ multiplex PCR. The sample has roughly 48,000 clones; around 77% are singletons. The chain has TRBV14 and TRBJ2-1, with 12 bases lining up with TRBD2. The TCR originated in an adult with mismatch repair-deficient cancer. This specimen consisted of PBMCs, obtained before pembrolizumab treatment. CDR3 nucleotides: TGTGCCAGCAGCCAAGATCCATCGAGACTAGCGGGAGAGAGGAATGAGCAGTTCTTC. This sequence encodes CASSQDPSRLAGERNEQFF. Full variable domain (rest looked up from reference TRBV14 and TRBJ2-1): EAGVTQFPSHSVIEKGQTVTLRCDPISGHDNLYWYRRVMGKEIKFLLHFVKESKQDESGMPNNRFLAERTGGTYSTLKVQPAELEDSGVYFCASSQDPSRLAGERNEQFFGPGTRLTVL.